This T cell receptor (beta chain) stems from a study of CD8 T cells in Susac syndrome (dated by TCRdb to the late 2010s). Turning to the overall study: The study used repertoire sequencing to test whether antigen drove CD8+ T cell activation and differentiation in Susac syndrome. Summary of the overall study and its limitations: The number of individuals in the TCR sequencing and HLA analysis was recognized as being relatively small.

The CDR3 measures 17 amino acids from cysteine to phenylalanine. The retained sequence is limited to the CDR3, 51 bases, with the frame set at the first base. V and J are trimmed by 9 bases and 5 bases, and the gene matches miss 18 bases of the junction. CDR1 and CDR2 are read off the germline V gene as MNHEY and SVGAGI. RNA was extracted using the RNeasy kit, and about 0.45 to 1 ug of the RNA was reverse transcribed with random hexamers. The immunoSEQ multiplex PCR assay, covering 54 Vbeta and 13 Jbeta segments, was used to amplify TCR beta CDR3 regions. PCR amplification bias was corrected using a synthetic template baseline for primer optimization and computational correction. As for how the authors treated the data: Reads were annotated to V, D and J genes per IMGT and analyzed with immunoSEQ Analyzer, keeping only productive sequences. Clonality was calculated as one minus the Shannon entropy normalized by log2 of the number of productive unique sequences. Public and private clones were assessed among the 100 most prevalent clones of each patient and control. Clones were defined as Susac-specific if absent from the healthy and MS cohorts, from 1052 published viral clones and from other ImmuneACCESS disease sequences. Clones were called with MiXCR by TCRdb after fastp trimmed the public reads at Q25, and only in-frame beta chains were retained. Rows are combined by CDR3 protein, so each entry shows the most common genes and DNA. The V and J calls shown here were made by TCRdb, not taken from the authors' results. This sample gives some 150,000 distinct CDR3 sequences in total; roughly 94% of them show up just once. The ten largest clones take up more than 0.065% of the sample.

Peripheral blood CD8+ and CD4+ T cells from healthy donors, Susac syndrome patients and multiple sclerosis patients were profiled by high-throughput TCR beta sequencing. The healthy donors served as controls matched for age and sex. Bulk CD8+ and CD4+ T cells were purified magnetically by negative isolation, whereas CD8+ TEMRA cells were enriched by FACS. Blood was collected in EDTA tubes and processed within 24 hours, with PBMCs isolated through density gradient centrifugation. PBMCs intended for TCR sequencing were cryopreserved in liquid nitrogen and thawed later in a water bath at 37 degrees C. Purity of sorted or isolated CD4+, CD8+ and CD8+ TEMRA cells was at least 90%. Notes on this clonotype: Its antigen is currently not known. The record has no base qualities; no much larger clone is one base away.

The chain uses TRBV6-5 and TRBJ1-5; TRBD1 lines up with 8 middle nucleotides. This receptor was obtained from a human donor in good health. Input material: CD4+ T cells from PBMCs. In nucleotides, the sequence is TGTGCCAGTATTACCGGGACAGGCCAAATCGTGGATCAGCCCCAGCATTTT. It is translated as CASITGTGQIVDQPQHF.